The clone carrying this T cell receptor beta chain was found a few times. The time point here: after trial treatment. This sample's treatment: LDRT plus nivolumab, ipilimumab, low-dose cyclophosphamide and aspirin (RACIN trial). The data originate from a study of low-dose radiotherapy and immunotherapy resistance in tumors. TRAV- and TRBV-specific primers primed first-strand cDNA, covering alpha and beta chains. With a constant-region primer and a V-primer adapter, TCRs were subjected to around 20 PCR cycles of amplification. In vitro transcription amplified the mRNA that had been isolated. Using its own MiXCR run on the reads, TCRdb lists one record per CDR3 protein. Of tens of thousands of distinct CDR3 sequences detected, less than 30% appear once; the ten largest clones hold around 9.1%. This CDR3 comprises 20 residues. V was pared by 4 bases and J by 3 bases, with 17 bases of the junction left unmatched. Germline CDR1 and CDR2: SGHDN and FVKESK.

The source material was PBMCs, sampled after low-dose radiotherapy plus immunotherapy. This clonotype originated in a male donor with prostate cancer. This rearrangement joins TRBV14 to TRBJ2-2, with 10 bases that match TRBD1. CDR3 in amino acids: CASSPRSGTGVFGDTGELFF. In nucleotides, the CDR3 is TGTGCCAGCAGCCCTCGATCGGGGACAGGGGTTTTTGGTGACACCGGGGAGCTGTTTTTT.